Below, 10 T cell receptor beta chains from the same sample are listed, as sequenced in a study of beta chain features in type 1 diabetes. Investigators reverse transcribed all isolated RNA, so they sequenced expressed TCRB transcripts. Assay: immunoSEQ multiplex PCR; the TCRdb copy retains only in-frame clones and omits some. The top ten clones hold more than 6.5% of a sample with about 320,000 clones, approximately 15% of them seen once. The sample comprised central memory CD4+ T cells from blood. The receptor set was obtained from a man aged 25 to 40 in good health.

This clone was detected a few times. The V gene is TRBV7-2, the J gene TRBJ2-2; 9 nucleotides agree with TRBD1. Looked up from germline, CDR1 is SGHTA and CDR2 is FQGNSA. This CDR3 has 16 residues. J lost 5 bases, V lost 5 bases, and 9 bases had no gene match. The CDR3 protein is CASSRSGTGRTGELFF. The CDR3 DNA reads TGTGCCAGCAGCCGATCCGGGACAGGGAGGACCGGGGAGCTGTTTTTT. Combining the CDR3 with reference TRBV7-2 and TRBJ2-2 gives the whole variable domain GAGVSQSPSNKVTEKGKDVELRCDPISGHTALYWYRQSLGQGLEFLIYFQGNSAPDKSGLPSDRFSAERTGGSVSTLTIQRTQQEDSAVYLCASSRSGTGRTGELFFGEGSRLTVL.

The chain recombines TRBV29-1 with TRBJ2-3, with 8 bases lining up with TRBD2. The junction had 7 bases not matched to a gene; V was cut back by 6 bases and J by 2 bases. CDR3 length: 14 amino acids. Germline V gives CDR1 SQVTM, CDR2 ANQGSEA. The CDR3 coding sequence is TGCAGCGTCGAGACTAGCGCTTACACAGATACGCAGTATTTT. As protein: CSVETSAYTDTQYF.

The chain is built from TRBV12-5 and TRBJ1-1, with unresolved D. The CDR3 totals 12 residues. CDR1 is LGHNT and CDR2 is FRNRAP in the germline V gene. V lost 3 bases and J lost 4, with 6 bases in between. This CDR3 reads CASGFDGTEAFF. The CDR3 DNA follows: TGTGCTAGTGGTTTCGACGGCACTGAAGCTTTCTTT.

This chain uses TRBV7-9 with TRBJ1-6; no definite D call. CDR3 length equals 13 residues. Germline loops: CDR1 SEHNR, CDR2 FQNEAQ (reference sequence). The germline V and J ends were trimmed by 5 bases and 7 bases, with 9 bases remaining between them. The DNA for the CDR3 is TGTGCCAGCAGCCTGGGAGGAAATTCACCCCTCCACTTT. Protein sequence: CASSLGGNSPLHF.

This clone was observed a few times. One junction end disagrees with the germline gene, perhaps due to a read error. At the DNA level, this CDR3 is encoded by other sequences in the same sample as well. V and J are TRBV6-5 and TRBJ1-1, with 8 bases that match TRBD1. Per germline, CDR1 MNHEY and CDR2 SVGAGI. The CDR3 extends over 13 amino acids. The CDR3 region is CASRDRVKTEAFF. The CDR3 DNA sequence: TGTGCCAGCAGGGACAGGGTGAAAACTGAAGCTTTCTTT.

This clone has a handful of counts. The rearrangement links TRBV9 to TRBJ2-7; TRBD2 might be the D (6 bases). This CDR3 has 15 amino acids. Trimming cost V 0 bases and J 1 base, with 11 bases left between them. In germline, CDR1 is SGDLS, CDR2 YYNGEE. CDR3 sequence: CASSVGPGLSYEQYF. CDR3 DNA sequence: TGTGCCAGCAGCGTAGGCCCGGGACTTTCCTACGAGCAGTACTTC.

The chain combines TRBV7-2 with TRBJ2-1; TRBD1 matches 8 bases. V lost 1 base, J lost 4 bases, and 3 bases stayed unmatched. CDR3 length: 15 amino acids. Germline assignment: CDR1 SGHTA and CDR2 FQGNSA. CDR3 in DNA: TGTGCCAGCAGCTTAGGGACAGGGAGATACAATGAGCAGTTCTTC. Its protein is CASSLGTGRYNEQFF.

This chain uses TRBV5-6 with TRBJ1-4, with D unclear. The CDR3 is 14 amino acids. Germline CDR1 SGHDT, CDR2 YYEEEE. Trimming removed 0 bases at V and 5 bases at J, with 8 bases between. The CDR3 coding sequence is TGTGCCAGCAGCTTGGGGCAGCGAAATGAAAAACTGTTTTTT. Translated: CASSLGQRNEKLFF.

The chain employs TRBV5-4 and TRBJ2-5, with unresolved D. The CDR3 has 13 amino acids. Trimming shortened V by 6 bases and J by 3 bases, and 12 bases separated the two germline ends. Germline values: CDR1 SGHNT, CDR2 YYREEE (reference sequence). CDR3 sequence (DNA): TGTGCCAGCACCAAGAGGCAGAAAGAGACCCAGTACTTC. Encoded protein: CASTKRQKETQYF. Full variable domain (rest looked up from reference TRBV5-4 and TRBJ2-5): ETGVTQSPTHLIKTRGQQVTLRCSSQSGHNTVSWYQQALGQGPQFIFQYYREEENGRGNFPPRFSGLQFPNYSSELNVNALELDDSALYLCASTKRQKETQYFGPGTRLLVL.

This sequence joins TRBV2 and TRBJ1-2, with TRBD1 identical over 9 bases. The V segment lost 6 bases and the J segment 8 bases; nucleotides outside the gene matches: 4. Looked up from germline, CDR1 is SNHLY and CDR2 is FYNNEI. This CDR3 contains 12 residues. Written as DNA, the CDR3 is TGTGCCAGCAGCGGGACAGGGCAGGGCTACACCTTC. Its translation: CASSGTGQGYTF.